The 6 T cell receptor beta chains below all came from one sample that was sequenced in a study of T cells after yellow fever vaccination. From the 5' RACE reads, TCRdb called clonotypes with MiXCR, one entry per CDR3 protein. Of around 360,000 distinct CDR3 sequences listed, around a tenth are singletons. The starting material was PBMCs, obtained on the day of the first yellow fever vaccination. These receptor sequences come from a man in his late teens or twenties who received the YFV17D yellow fever vaccine.

V and J are TRBV5-1 and TRBJ2-7, with 8 bases matching TRBD2. Per germline, CDR1 SGHRS and CDR2 YFSETQ. The CDR3 is 14 residues long. With V trimmed by 3 bases and J by 6 bases, 8 bases remained unmatched. The CDR3: CASSSFPGLGEQYF. CDR3 sequence (DNA): TGCGCCAGCAGCTCGTTCCCGGGACTAGGCGAGCAGTACTTC.

This rearrangement joins TRBV7-8 to TRBJ1-2; D possibly corresponds to TRBD1 (5 bases). Between the trimmed V and J ends, which lost 0 bases and 7 bases, there was a span of 18 bases. This CDR3 has 16 residues. Looked up from germline, CDR1 is SGHVS and CDR2 is FQNEAQ. The CDR3 DNA sequence: TGTGCCAGCAGCTTAGCGCGGGGGAATCTGTTCCGTGGCTACACCTTC. It translates to CASSLARGNLFRGYTF.

The chain couples TRBV7-2 to TRBJ1-2; D is unresolved. Germline assignment: CDR1 SGHTA and CDR2 FQGNSA. Trimming took off 6 bases at V and 4 bases at J, with 12 bases between the two ends. This CDR3 region has 13 residues. Here the CDR3 reads CASSRRDFYGYTF. CDR3 in DNA: TGTGCCAGCAGTAGAAGGGATTTCTATGGCTACACCTTC.

The sample holds a few counts of this clonotype. The chain uses TRBV27 and TRBJ1-1; D remains unclear. The CDR3 sequence is 13 residues long. Germline CDR1 reads MNHEY; CDR2 reads SMNVEV (reference sequence). The V gene lost 5 bases and the J gene lost 3 bases, with 10 bases spanning the gap. The CDR3 region is CASSLGSHTEAFF. CDR3 in DNA: TGTGCCAGCAGTCTCGGCAGCCACACTGAAGCTTTCTTT.

There are a few counts of this clonotype. The V gene is TRBV30, the J gene TRBJ1-1, with a possible D match to TRBD1 (5 bases). With 3 bases removed from V and 0 bases from J, the gap between germline ends came to 11 bases. The germline gives CDR1 GTSNPN, CDR2 SVGIG (reference sequence). This CDR3 contains 14 residues. CDR3 DNA: TGTGCCTGGAGCGAAGGACACCTGAACACTGAAGCTTTCTTT. Encoded protein: CAWSEGHLNTEAFF.

The chain carries TRBV20-1 and TRBJ1-1; D gene ambiguous. CDR3 length: 13 residues. V shed 0 bases and J shed 1 base, with 6 bases lying between them. CDR1 and CDR2 (germline): DFQATT, SNEGSKA (reference sequence). The CDR3 spells CSARDAWNTEAFF. The CDR3, as DNA: TGCAGTGCTAGAGATGCTTGGAACACTGAAGCTTTCTTT.